This T cell receptor (beta chain) was documented in a study of T cells after posttransplantation cyclophosphamide. To note about this clone: Its antigen is as yet unknown.

TCRdb's copy holds only in-frame clones and misses some; the assay was immunoSEQ multiplex PCR. The table shows 35,000 to 45,000 clones, with around 80% occurring only once. Busulfan-fludarabine conditioning, marrow transplant, and cyclophosphamide on days +3 and +4 were administered. Study-wide findings and caveats: Blood and skin or GI T cell repertoires showed limited TRB overlap.

The clonotype originates from a female patient aged 40 to 55 who received an allogeneic stem cell transplant from a related donor, was CMV-positive, and had no GVHD. Some T cells may arise from the graft donor. The specimen was CD4+ T cells sorted from blood, collected 1,700 to 2,000 days after a stem cell transplant with posttransplant cyclophosphamide.

The chain's CDR3 is CASSAGTGGKLNTEAFF. The CDR3 coding sequence is TGTGCCAGCAGCGCCGGGACAGGGGGTAAGCTAAACACTGAAGCTTTCTTT. V gene TRBV9 combines with J gene TRBJ1-1; TRBD1 agrees at 11 bases. The V and J ends lost 3 bases and 2 bases, in that order; junction bases with no gene match: 9. Germline V gene sequence: CDR1 SGDLS, CDR2 YYNGEE. This CDR3 has 17 residues.